These 32 T cell receptor beta chains were all obtained from the same sample, sequenced in a study of blood T cell repertoires in COVID-19. Method: immunoSEQ multiplex PCR; TCRdb's copy keeps in-frame clones and lacks some. The sample gives approximately 250,000 clones, 75% to 90% of which show up once; roughly 8.6% is in the top ten. The specimen sequenced was peripheral blood. The receptors come from a human donor in a cohort sampled during active COVID-19.

J is TRBJ1-3 and V is TRBV19; D is ambiguous. CDR1 and CDR2 from the germline V gene are LNHDA and SQIVND (reference sequence). The CDR3 runs 16 residues. V was cut by 7 bases and J by 4 bases, with 20 bases left in between. CDR3 DNA: TGTGCCAGTATGCTTTTCGGGATAGCGGGCGGAAACACCATATATTTT. This translates into CASMLFGIAGGNTIYF. Full variable domain (outside the CDR3, taken from reference TRBV19 and TRBJ1-3): DGGITQSPKYLFRKEGQNVTLSCEQNLNHDAMYWYRQDPGQGLRLIYYSQIVNDFQKGDIAEGYSVSREKKESFPLTVTSAQKNPTAFYLCASMLFGIAGGNTIYFGEGSWLTVV.

This clone came up many times. V usage is TRBV15 and J usage is TRBJ1-2, with 8 bases identical to TRBD1. V lost 3 bases and J lost 6; bases outside the gene matches: 6. Germline loops: CDR1 LNHNV, CDR2 YYDKDF (reference sequence). The CDR3 covers 14 residues. CDR3: CATSSRKTGDGYTF. The CDR3 DNA follows: TGTGCCACCAGCAGTAGGAAGACAGGGGATGGCTACACCTTC.

The chain joins TRBV3-1 (or the pseudogene TRBV3-2) to TRBJ1-6; a possible D gene is TRBD1 (6 bases). Germline V gives CDR1 LGHDT, CDR2 YNNKEL (reference sequence). Trimming left V 4 bases short and J 7 bases short, with 11 bases between. This CDR3 region has 14 residues. This chain's CDR3 is CASSPGQKNSPLHF. The CDR3 region has the DNA TGTGCCAGCAGCCCAGGACAGAAGAATTCACCCCTCCACTTT.

The rearrangement links TRBV4-1 to TRBJ2-1, with a weak D call TRBD1 (5 bases). The CDR3 loop spans 16 amino acids. The germline V gene encodes CDR1 MGHRA and CDR2 YSYEKL. Trimming removed 0 bases from V and 0 bases from J, with 9 bases in between. CDR3 amino acids: CASSQDRANSYNEQFF. The DNA of the CDR3 is TGCGCCAGCAGCCAAGACAGGGCTAACTCCTACAATGAGCAGTTCTTC.

The chain is built from TRBV2 and TRBJ2-5; D is possibly TRBD2 (5 bases). The CDR3 totals 15 residues. Germline V gene data show CDR1 as SNHLY and CDR2 as FYNNEI. V lost 7 bases, J lost 5 bases, and 20 bases lay in between. The CDR3 DNA is TGTGCCAGCACTAGCATAAAGACCCCGCAGGAGACCCAGTACTTC. Its protein is CASTSIKTPQETQYF.

This clone was counted many times. The chain recombines TRBV4-2 with TRBJ2-3; tentative D call: TRBD1 (5 bases). Germline V gene sequence: CDR1 LGHNA, CDR2 YNFKEQ. The V end was cut by 0 bases, the J end by 1 base, with 11 bases between. This CDR3 is 16 amino acids long. The CDR3 loop is CASSQDLGRGTDTQYF. The CDR3 bases are TGTGCCAGCAGCCAAGATCTCGGCAGGGGCACAGATACGCAGTATTTT.

This chain uses TRBV5-1 with TRBJ1-6, with unresolved D. The CDR3 runs to 13 residues. Germline V CDR1 and CDR2: SGHRS, YFSETQ. V dropped 2 bases and J dropped 8 bases, with 8 bases sitting between them. CDR3 DNA sequence: TGCGCCAGCAGCTTCGAGGGAGATTCACCCCTCCACTTT. Protein sequence: CASSFEGDSPLHF.

The CDR3 region has the DNA TGTGCCAGCAGCTCTTCTAGGGGACAGGGGATCCCCAATAGCAATCAGCCCCAGCATTTT. Amino acid sequence: CASSSSRGQGIPNSNQPQHF. The rearrangement joins TRBV3-1 (or the pseudogene TRBV3-2) to TRBJ1-5, with TRBD1 matching over 10 bases. CDR1 is LGHDT, CDR2 YNNKEL, per germline (reference sequence). The CDR3 is 20 amino acids. The J segment lost 0 bases and the V segment lost 5 bases, leaving 16 bases of the junction unmatched.

The gene calls are TRBV20-1 and TRBJ2-1, with D perhaps matching TRBD2 (6 bases). Germline V gene lookup returns CDR1 DFQATT and CDR2 SNEGSKA (reference sequence). With 3 bases removed from V and 8 bases from J, the gap between germline ends came to 14 bases. This CDR3 comprises 13 residues. The chain's CDR3 is CSASFGGRDEQFF. The CDR3 DNA follows: TGCAGTGCTAGTTTCGGGGGTCGGGATGAGCAGTTCTTC.

The chain has TRBV4-2 and TRBJ2-1, with TRBD1 identical over 12 bases. The CDR3 consists of 17 residues. CDR1 and CDR2 (germline): LGHNA, YNFKEQ. The trim removed 2 bases at V and 7 bases at J, leaving 9 bases unmatched. The CDR3 region has the DNA TGTGCCAGCAGCCAATCCGGGACAGGGGGCGGGCAGAATGAGCAGTTCTTC. As protein: CASSQSGTGGGQNEQFF.

The rearrangement joins TRBV10-3 to TRBJ1-1, with 8 bases aligning to TRBD1. CDR1 is ENHRY, CDR2 SYGVKD, per germline. The CDR3 extends over 14 amino acids. V trimming: 11 bases; J trimming: 4 bases; junction bases outside the gene matches: 12. The CDR3 loop is CAASPRGPGTEAFF. The CDR3 DNA reads TGTGCCGCATCTCCCAGGGGGCCGGGCACTGAAGCTTTCTTT.

This chain uses TRBV6-5 with TRBJ1-1; D is perhaps TRBD1 (6 bases). CDR3 length: 15 residues. Germline CDR1 reads MNHEY; CDR2 reads SVGAGI. V gave up 7 bases and J gave up 0 bases, with 15 bases separating them. CDR3 sequence (DNA): TGTGCCAGCAAGTGGGGGGGGGCATTGAACACTGAAGCTTTCTTT. It yields the protein CASKWGGALNTEAFF.

The chain uses TRBV7-9 and TRBJ2-5; D uncertain. Trimming pared 2 bases from V and 3 bases from J, leaving 7 bases between. The CDR3 spans 13 residues. In germline, CDR1 is SEHNR, CDR2 FQNEAQ (reference sequence). This chain's CDR3 is CASSLHGKETQYF. CDR3 nucleotide sequence: TGTGCCAGCAGCTTACACGGTAAAGAGACCCAGTACTTC.

The chain is built from TRBV6-1 and TRBJ2-7; 11 bases match TRBD2. Germline values: CDR1 MNHNS, CDR2 SASEGT. The CDR3 contains 18 residues. V lost 0 bases and J lost 6; bases outside the gene matches: 13. CDR3 sequence: CASSEAVASGRKASEQYF. CDR3 DNA: TGTGCCAGCAGTGAAGCTGTGGCTAGCGGGAGGAAGGCCAGCGAGCAGTACTTC.

The rearrangement uses TRBV5-5 and TRBJ1-3, with D perhaps TRBD1 (5 bases). CDR1 and CDR2 (germline): SGHKS, YYEKEE (reference sequence). The CDR3 consists of 17 residues. V lost 4 bases, J lost 0 bases, and 17 bases lay in between. CDR3 bases: TGTGCCAGCAGCGCACTCAGGGATGGGGTCTCTGGAAACACCATATATTTT. Amino acid sequence: CASSALRDGVSGNTIYF. The full variable domain, with the rest looked up from reference TRBV5-5 and TRBJ1-3, is DAGVTQSPTHLIKTRGQQVTLRCSPISGHKSVSWYQQVLGQGPQFIFQYYEKEERGRGNFPDRFSARQFPNYSSELNVNALLLGDSALYLCASSALRDGVSGNTIYFGEGSWLTVV.

The chain carries TRBV5-4 and TRBJ1-2; 9 nucleotides agree with TRBD1. V lost 3 bases to trimming and J lost 6 bases; unmatched junction nucleotides: 6. Per the germline V gene, CDR1 is SGHNT and CDR2 is YYREEE (reference sequence). This CDR3 contains 14 residues. CDR3 in amino acids: CASSSTGGEDGYTF. The CDR3 nucleotides read TGTGCCAGCAGCTCAACAGGGGGCGAGGATGGCTACACCTTC. Complete variable domain (other parts from reference TRBV5-4 and TRBJ1-2): ETGVTQSPTHLIKTRGQQVTLRCSSQSGHNTVSWYQQALGQGPQFIFQYYREEENGRGNFPPRFSGLQFPNYSSELNVNALELDDSALYLCASSSTGGEDGYTFGSGTRLTVV.

The CDR3 DNA reads TGTGCCAGCAGTGTAAACATTAATTCACCCCTCCACTTT. It encodes CASSVNINSPLHF. V usage is TRBV2 and J usage is TRBJ1-6; D unresolved. The CDR3 consists of 13 residues. With 4 bases removed from V and 6 bases from J, the gap between germline ends came to 7 bases. The germline gives CDR1 SNHLY, CDR2 FYNNEI.

The chain joins TRBV28 to TRBJ1-5, with 7 bases identical to TRBD1. The germline V gene encodes CDR1 MDHEN and CDR2 SYDVKM. The CDR3 is 15 amino acids. V gave up 5 bases and J gave up 5 bases; unmatched junction bases: 9. CDR3 protein: CASSGTGTDHQPQHF. CDR3 nucleotides: TGTGCCAGCAGTGGAACCGGGACAGACCATCAGCCCCAGCATTTT.

The chain combines TRBV28 with TRBJ2-5; maybe TRBD1 (6 bases). The CDR3 sequence is 13 residues long. The germline V gene encodes CDR1 MDHEN and CDR2 SYDVKM. Trimming left V 6 bases short and J 5 bases short, with 13 bases between. CDR3 amino acids: CASRAGEWETQYF. The CDR3 coding sequence is TGTGCCAGCAGAGCAGGGGAGTGGGAGACCCAGTACTTC.

This clone has only one observation. The rearrangement uses TRBV28 and TRBJ1-2; 7 nucleotides line up with TRBD1. The CDR3 runs to 16 residues. J gave up 1 base and V 6 bases, and 11 bases lay outside the gene matches. The germline gives CDR1 MDHEN, CDR2 SYDVKM. CDR3 amino acids: CASRPRGQSRNYGYTF. DNA of the CDR3: TGTGCCAGCAGACCGAGGGGACAGTCGCGTAACTATGGCTACACCTTC.

This clone occurred once. The chain uses TRBV7-3 and TRBJ2-5; 7 nucleotides line up with TRBD2. Germline CDR1 reads SGHTA; CDR2 reads FQGTGA. CDR3 size: 14 residues. V trimming: 2 bases; J trimming: 5 bases; junction bases outside the gene matches: 5. CDR3: CASSLGSGTETQYF. Here the CDR3 DNA reads TGTGCCAGCAGCTTAGGGAGCGGGACGGAGACCCAGTACTTC.

The chain is built from TRBV6-5 and TRBJ1-5; D might be TRBD1 (5 bases). Trimming took off 8 bases at V and 7 bases at J, with 18 bases between the two ends. The germline CDR1 and CDR2 sequences are MNHEY and SVGAGI. CDR3 length equals 14 residues. The CDR3 DNA sequence: TGTGCCAGCTCAGACAGCCCGGTTATGCAGCCCCAGCATTTT. The encoded protein is CASSDSPVMQPQHF.

The chain recombines TRBV6-5 with TRBJ2-7; tentative D call: TRBD2 (6 bases). Germline lookup yields CDR1 MNHEY and CDR2 SVGAGI. V lost 4 bases and J 0 bases, leaving 13 bases between the germline ends. The CDR3 is made up of 15 amino acids. The chain's CDR3 is CASSSLTRSSYEQYF. As DNA, the CDR3 is TGTGCCAGCAGTTCCCTGACTAGGTCCTCCTACGAGCAGTACTTC.

This chain links TRBV14 with TRBJ1-4; 7 bases are shared with TRBD1. The V and J ends lost 3 bases and 8 bases, in that order; junction bases with no gene match: 9. The CDR3 has 15 amino acids. Germline V CDR1 and CDR2: SGHDN, FVKESK. CDR3: CASSHTPTGIEKLFF. CDR3 sequence (DNA): TGTGCCAGCAGCCACACGCCGACAGGGATCGAAAAACTGTTTTTT.

This clone was counted once. V and J are TRBV21-1 and TRBJ2-7; TRBD1, the D gene given by the table, was not confirmed from the DNA. TRBV21-1 is shown as a pseudogene. The CDR3 has 13 amino acids. Here the CDR3 reads CASIDSPDYEQYF. CDR3 in DNA: TGTGCCAGCATAGACAGCCCGGACTACGAGCAGTACTTC.

This chain links TRBV4-1 with TRBJ1-1; tentatively, D is TRBD1 (6 bases). CDR1 is MGHRA, CDR2 YSYEKL, per germline. Trimming stripped 2 bases from V and 6 bases from J, with 10 bases between. The CDR3 has 13 residues. CDR3 sequence reads: CASSQQGRAEAFF. The DNA of the CDR3 is TGCGCCAGCAGCCAACAGGGGAGGGCTGAAGCTTTCTTT.

The chain couples TRBV5-1 to TRBJ2-7, with D perhaps TRBD1 (5 bases). This CDR3 is 19 amino acids long. CDR1 and CDR2 (germline): SGHRS, YFSETQ. V shed 1 base and J shed 1 base, with 24 bases lying between them. The CDR3 bases are TGCGCCAGCAGCTTGAGGGTCAGTCTGGGGCAATCGTCATCCTACGAGCAGTACTTC. As protein: CASSLRVSLGQSSSYEQYF.

The rearrangement uses TRBV28 and TRBJ2-1, with TRBD2 identical over 13 bases. There are 15 residues in the CDR3. In germline, CDR1 is MDHEN, CDR2 SYDVKM. The V segment lost 7 bases and the J segment 7 bases; nucleotides outside the gene matches: 7. The CDR3 reads CASTIETSGRNEQFF. DNA for the CDR3: TGTGCCAGCACCATCGAGACTAGCGGGAGGAATGAGCAGTTCTTC.

The gene calls are TRBV2 and TRBJ2-7, with TRBD2 as a possible D gene (5 bases). Trimming removed 4 bases at V and 8 bases at J, with 9 bases between. CDR3 length: 11 residues. The V gene's germline CDR1 is SNHLY and CDR2 FYNNEI. CDR3 sequence (DNA): TGTGCCAGCAGTGCGGGATTCCAGCAGTACTTC. Translation gives CASSAGFQQYF.

The chain employs TRBV28 and TRBJ1-2; 7 bases are shared with TRBD1. Germline trimming cut 3 bases from V and 4 bases from J; bases unmatched to any gene: 5. Looked up from germline, CDR1 is MDHEN and CDR2 is SYDVKM. The CDR3 is 14 residues long. The CDR3 here is CASSFQTGTYGYTF. The CDR3 DNA follows: TGTGCCAGCAGTTTTCAGACAGGGACCTATGGCTACACCTTC.

V is TRBV5-5 and J is TRBJ1-6, with TRBD1 as a possible D gene (6 bases). The CDR3 totals 16 residues. Deletions cut 4 bases from V and 4 bases from J, with 15 bases between. CDR1 and CDR2 from the germline V gene are SGHKS and YYEKEE (reference sequence). The chain's CDR3 is CASSTHGQSYNSPLHF. CDR3 DNA: TGTGCCAGCAGCACGCATGGACAGAGTTATAATTCACCCCTCCACTTT.

This chain uses TRBV10-1 with TRBJ2-2; the D gene is possibly TRBD1 (5 bases). Germline V CDR1 and CDR2: WNHNN, SYGVQD (reference sequence). CDR3 length equals 14 residues. Trimming cost V 0 bases and J 8 bases, with 10 bases left between them. For the CDR3, the DNA is TGCGCCAGCAGTGAGTCGACAGCCGGAGGGGAGCTGTTTTTT. Protein: CASSESTAGGELFF.